A selection of T cell receptor beta chains follows, all from one sample in a study of T cell responses to AZD1222 COVID-19 vaccine. Libraries were prepared by immunoSEQ multiplex PCR; TCRdb keeps only in-frame clonotypes and omits some of them. In the table there are 150,000 or so clones, around nine tenths of which are singletons. The specimen was peripheral blood, collected on day 0 of MenACWY control vaccination. Source of these receptors: an adult in good health. The CDR3 runs from the conserved cysteine through the conserved F or W. The order of the fields is CDR3 length, J gene, V gene, D gene, clone size, CDR3 DNA, CDR3 protein. D genes are given only for firm matches. Clone size appears in some rows only: once, few, many, or a class for an expanded clone.

14 TRBJ1-1 TRBV7-9 . . TGTGCCAGCAGCCCTTCGAAGTGGAACACTGAAGCTTTCTTT CASSPSKWNTEAFF
14 TRBJ1-2 TRBV3-1/TRBV3-2 . . TGTGCCAGCAGCCAAGATTTTGGCAGCTATGGCTACACCTTC CASSQDFGSYGYTF
15 TRBJ1-3 TRBV9 . . TGTGCCAGCAGCGTTTACGGGGGCCCTGGAAACACCATATATTTT CASSVYGGPGNTIYF
14 TRBJ1-6 TRBV3-1/TRBV3-2 . . TGTGCCAGCAGCCATGGAAGTACTAATTCACCCCTCCACTTT CASSHGSTNSPLHF
13 TRBJ1-2 TRBV6-5 . . TGTGCCAGCAGTTACTACACCGTAGAGGCTTCCACCTTC CASSYYTVEASTF
12 TRBJ1-2 TRBV29-1 TRBD1 once TGCAGCGTTGAGGGACAGGGGGGTGGCTACACCTTC CSVEGQGGGYTF
15 TRBJ2-7 TRBV28 . once TGTGCCAGCAGTTTTGGGGACTCTAAAATAGGCAAGCAGTACTTC CASSFGDSKIGKQYF
13 TRBJ2-3 TRBV7-9 . few TGTGCCAGCAGCTTAGCCGGGGCAGATACGCAGTATTTT CASSLAGADTQYF
14 TRBJ1-2 TRBV25-1 . . TGTGCCAGCAGTGGGTTAGGGTCGCGCGATGGCTACACCTTC CASSGLGSRDGYTF
14 TRBJ1-1 TRBV25-1 TRBD1 . TGTGCCAGCAGGGAGGGAGGGGGCGCGATCTCAGCTTTCTTT CASREGGGAISAFF
15 TRBJ1-2 TRBV5-1 TRBD1 . TGCGCCAGCAGCCCGACGGGCCGACAGGGGTTTGGCTACACCTTC CASSPTGRQGFGYTF
15 TRBJ2-2 TRBV6-2/TRBV6-3 . few TGTGCCAGCAGTTACCAAGTTGCGAACACCGGGGAGCTGTTTTTT CASSYQVANTGELFF
19 TRBJ2-7 TRBV14 TRBD1 once TGTGCCAGCAGCCAAGTTTACAGCCGCCGGACAGGGGAGTCCTACGAGCAGTACTTC CASSQVYSRRTGESYEQYF
13 TRBJ1-1 TRBV3-1/TRBV3-2 . . TGTGCCAGCTTCCGGGGGCGGAACACTGAAGCTTTCTTT CASFRGRNTEAFF
15 TRBJ2-1 TRBV19 TRBD1 . TGTGCCAGTAGGATGGGACAGGGGGATTTTAATGAGCAGTTCTTC CASRMGQGDFNEQFF
16 TRBJ1-5 TRBV6-1 . . TGTGCCAGCAGTGAAGCGCTCGGGCACACGGGGCAGCCCCAGCATTTT CASSEALGHTGQPQHF
17 TRBJ2-5 TRBV4-2 TRBD2 . TGTGCCAGCAGTTGGGGACTAGCGGGAGAAGGGCAAGAGACCCAGTACTTC CASSWGLAGEGQETQYF
14 TRBJ1-1 TRBV28 TRBD1 once TGTGCCAGCAGTTCCCCAGGGGGCGCGACTGAAGCTTTCTTT CASSSPGGATEAFF
16 TRBJ1-1 TRBV11-2 TRBD1 . TGTGCCAGCAGCTTAGGCCCCGGGACAGGGAACACTGAAGCTTTCTTT CASSLGPGTGNTEAFF
16 TRBJ1-1 TRBV14 TRBD1 . TGTGCCAGCAGCCAAGCGGGGGACAGGTTCAACACTGAAGCTTTCTTT CASSQAGDRFNTEAFF
15 TRBJ1-1 TRBV9 TRBD1 . TGTGCCAGCAGCACCCGGACAGGAATGAACACTGAAGCTTTCTTT CASSTRTGMNTEAFF
15 TRBJ2-2 TRBV3-1/TRBV3-2 TRBD1 . TGTGCCAGCACCGACAGGGGGGGGAACACCGGGGAGCTGTTTTTT CASTDRGGNTGELFF
18 TRBJ2-3 TRBV9 TRBD2 . TGTGCCAGCAGCGGGACTAGCGGGAGGTCCCCCGCCGCAGATACGCAGTATTTT CASSGTSGRSPAADTQYF
16 TRBJ1-1 TRBV7-8 TRBD1 once TGTGCCAGCAAAGTATCACAGGGGGTGGGGAACACTGAAGCTTTCTTT CASKVSQGVGNTEAFF
13 TRBJ1-2 TRBV6-1 . . TGTGCCAGCAGTGAAAATGGAGCCTATGGCTACACCTTC CASSENGAYGYTF
16 TRBJ2-1 TRBV15 TRBD2 . TGTGCCACCAGCAGGTCTGGGACTAGCGGGAGGTATGAGCAGTTCTTC CATSRSGTSGRYEQFF
14 TRBJ1-5 TRBV19 TRBD1 once TGTGCCAGTAGTCCGGACAGGGGGCATCAGCCCCAGCATTTT CASSPDRGHQPQHF
16 TRBJ1-1 TRBV6-2/TRBV6-3 TRBD1 once TGTGCCAGCAGTTTCAGGACAGGGCAGACGAACACTGAAGCTTTCTTT CASSFRTGQTNTEAFF
15 TRBJ2-2 TRBV30 TRBD2 . TGTGCCTGGATGGGGACTAGCGGGTACACCGGGGAGCTGTTTTTT CAWMGTSGYTGELFF
14 TRBJ2-7 TRBV19 . . TGTGCCAGTAGTCCAGGGACGGATTGGATGGAGCAGTACTTC CASSPGTDWMEQYF
19 TRBJ2-2 TRBV27 TRBD2 . TGTGCCAGCAGTACCCCCGGGACTAGCGGGAGCCTAAACACCGGGGAGCTGTTTTTT CASSTPGTSGSLNTGELFF
13 TRBJ1-1 TRBV7-3 TRBD1 . TGTGCCAGCAGCCAAAGACAGGGTTCGATTGCTTTCTTT CASSQRQGSIAFF
15 TRBJ2-2 TRBV6-5 TRBD1 once TGTGCCAGCAGTAAGCAGGGGGCAGGCACCGGGGAGCTGTTTTTT CASSKQGAGTGELFF
13 TRBJ1-1 TRBV5-1 . . TGCGCCAGCAAGCGATGGGCCGGACGAGAAGCTTTCTTT CASKRWAGREAFF
14 TRBJ2-1 TRBV29-1 TRBD1 . TGCAGCGTCTCGAGAACCGGGACAGTTAATGAGCAGTTCTTC CSVSRTGTVNEQFF
15 TRBJ2-7 TRBV30 TRBD2 . TGTGCCTGGAGTGTAACTAGCGGGAGGTGGCACGAGCAGTACTTC CAWSVTSGRWHEQYF
14 TRBJ1-2 TRBV30 TRBD1 once TGTGCCTGGAGTGTCCTGAACAGGGGAATCGACTACACCTTC CAWSVLNRGIDYTF
13 TRBJ2-5 TRBV6-6 . . TGTGCCAGCAGTTACCACGAAAAGGAGACCCAGTACTTC CASSYHEKETQYF
17 TRBJ2-6 TRBV7-9 . . TGTGCCAGCAGCTCCCCGGGACATCCATCTGGGGCCAACGTCCTGACTTTC CASSSPGHPSGANVLTF
18 TRBJ2-1 TRBV6-1 TRBD2 . TGTGCCAGCAGTGAACGGGACAGGAGGACTAGCGGGAACAATGAGCAGTTCTTC CASSERDRRTSGNNEQFF
14 TRBJ2-3 TRBV7-3 . . TGTGCCAGCAGCTTAGGACACGGCACAGATACGCAGTATTTT CASSLGHGTDTQYF
15 TRBJ2-7 TRBV27 TRBD2 few TGTGCCAGCGGACCTGAGCGGGGGGGATACAGGGAGCAGTACTTC CASGPERGGYREQYF
15 TRBJ2-5 TRBV9 TRBD2 . TGTGCCAGCAGCAAAAGACTAGCGGGACAAGAGACCCAGTACTTC CASSKRLAGQETQYF
15 TRBJ1-6 TRBV30 . . TGTGCCTGGAGGGGGGGCAGTTTTTATAATTCACCCCTCCACTTT CAWRGGSFYNSPLHF
13 TRBJ2-1 TRBV19 TRBD2 . TGTGCCAGCCGGACTAGCGGAAACAATGAGCAGTTCTTC CASRTSGNNEQFF